These 16 T cell receptor beta chains were sequenced from one sample in a study of T cell repertoires in aging, cancer and after chemotherapy. TRB rearrangements spanning V, D and J were amplified using mixed TRB-A/B primers. TCRdb reprocessed the multiplex PCR reads via MiXCR and lists one record per CDR3 protein. The sample consists of about 10,000 distinct CDR3 sequences, 25% to 30% of them appearing once. Peripheral blood genomic DNA, not sorted cells or RNA, was the template. The source material was blood. These receptors were collected from a human donor in good health.

CDR3 protein: CASSPGTGNTGELFF. The DNA for the CDR3 is TGTGCCAGCAGTCCCGGGACAGGGAACACCGGGGAGCTGTTTTTT. The V call is TRBV6-4, the J call TRBJ2-2; the match to TRBD1 covers 8 bases. V lost 5 bases and J lost 1; bases outside the gene matches: 3. The germline V gene has CDR1 MRHNA and CDR2 SNTAGT. CDR3 length equals 15 residues.

V is TRBV10-3 and J is TRBJ2-3; a possible D gene is TRBD2 (6 bases). V lost 4 bases and J 4 bases, leaving 9 bases between the germline ends. CDR1 is ENHRY and CDR2 is SYGVKD in the germline V gene. The CDR3 runs 13 residues. Here the CDR3 reads CAISGGGPDTQYF. The CDR3 bases are TGTGCCATCAGTGGTGGAGGGCCAGATACGCAGTATTTT.

This clonotype turned up a few times. The chain links TRBV6-1 to TRBJ1-1; D possibly corresponds to TRBD1 (6 bases). The CDR3 is 17 residues long. Germline V gene data show CDR1 as MNHNS and CDR2 as SASEGT. Between the trimmed V and J ends, which lost 2 bases and 4 bases, there was a span of 20 bases. CDR3 sequence reads: CASSEQRGQGLATEAFF. In DNA, the CDR3 is TGTGCCAGCAGTGAACAGCGAGGGCAGGGGTTGGCCACTGAAGCTTTCTTT.

This clonotype qualifies as medium-sized. CDR3 coding DNA: TGCAGCGCCAGACAGCAAGGCCACGAGCAGTACTTC. This gives the protein CSARQQGHEQYF. This chain links TRBV29-1 with TRBJ2-7, with TRBD1 as a possible D gene (5 bases). Trimming stripped 7 bases from V and 5 bases from J, with 15 bases between. CDR1 is SQVTM and CDR2 is ANQGSEA in the germline V gene. This CDR3 region has 12 residues.

The chain links TRBV5-6 to TRBJ1-1; D might be TRBD1 (5 bases). CDR3 length equals 17 residues. Trimming cost V 0 bases and J 4 bases, with 19 bases left between them. In germline, CDR1 is SGHDT, CDR2 YYEEEE. CDR3 bases: TGTGCCAGCAGCTTGGGGTGGGCAGGGACCCTGAGCACTGAAGCTTTCTTT. This gives the protein CASSLGWAGTLSTEAFF.

The chain uses TRBV24-1 and TRBJ1-2, with a possible D match to TRBD1 (5 bases). Germline V lookup: CDR1 KGHDR, CDR2 SFDVKD. The CDR3 has 16 amino acids. V dropped 4 bases and J dropped 4 bases, with 18 bases sitting between them. This CDR3 reads CATSDPSQTAVYGYTF. In DNA form, the CDR3 reads TGTGCCACCAGTGACCCTTCCCAGACAGCGGTCTATGGCTACACCTTC.

The rearrangement links TRBV6-2 or TRBV6-3 to TRBJ1-4; 7 bases are shared with TRBD1. Germline V lookup: CDR1 MNHEY, CDR2 SVGEGT. Trimming took 0 bases from V and 8 from J; bases not matched to a gene: 9. CDR3 length equals 16 residues. CDR3 sequence (DNA): TGTGCCAGCAGTTACTCGACAGGGAGGTCTTGGGAAAAACTGTTTTTT. As protein: CASSYSTGRSWEKLFF.

This clonotype qualifies as medium-sized. The chain combines TRBV19 with TRBJ1-1; D uncertain. This CDR3 is built from 12 residues. Germline loops: CDR1 LNHDA, CDR2 SQIVND (reference sequence). The ends were cut back, 5 bases at V and 6 bases at J, with 10 bases in the middle. CDR3: CASSWEGPEAFF. The CDR3 nucleotides are TGTGCCAGTAGTTGGGAGGGCCCTGAAGCTTTCTTT.

This clonotype is medium-sized (0.01 to 0.1%). The gene calls are TRBV19 and TRBJ1-1; no clear D gene. Per germline, CDR1 LNHDA and CDR2 SQIVND (reference sequence). The CDR3 is 14 amino acids. V was shortened by 5 bases and J by 7 bases, with 17 bases between the two germline ends. DNA of the CDR3: TGTGCCAGTAGTGACGGTGGGCCTCCGTATGAAGCTTTCTTT. Its translation is CASSDGGPPYEAFF.

The chain joins TRBV5-1 to TRBJ1-4; the match to TRBD1 covers 10 bases. The CDR3 consists of 14 residues. J was trimmed by 7 bases and V by 3 bases; bases with no gene match: 3. CDR1 is SGHRS, CDR2 YFSETQ, per germline. CDR3 amino acids: CASSWDRGSEKLFF. As DNA, the CDR3 is TGCGCCAGCAGCTGGGACAGGGGATCTGAAAAACTGTTTTTT. The full variable domain, completed using reference TRBV5-1 and TRBJ1-4, is KAGVTQTPRYLIKTRGQQVTLSCSPISGHRSVSWYQQTPGQGLQFLFEYFSETQRNKGNFPGRFSGRQFSNSRSEMNVSTLELGDSALYLCASSWDRGSEKLFFGSGTQLSVL.

Regarding this clonotype: The junction departs from the called germline gene at one end, perhaps through a read error. This chain links TRBV5-5 with TRBJ2-1; D remains ambiguous. The CDR3 loop spans 17 amino acids. Looked up from germline, CDR1 is SGHKS and CDR2 is YYEKEE (reference sequence). The chain's CDR3 is CASSLGLQDPRLNEQFF. CDR3 coding DNA: TGCGCCAGCAGCTTGGGTTTGCAGGATCCTCGTCTCAATGAGCAGTTCTTC.

This clonotype was recorded a few times. The V and J genes are TRBV27 and TRBJ2-7; a possible D gene is TRBD1 (6 bases). This CDR3 has 14 amino acids. Trimming pared 5 bases from V and 2 bases from J, leaving 13 bases between. Germline V gene data show CDR1 as MNHEY and CDR2 as SMNVEV (reference sequence). The CDR3 DNA reads TGTGCCAGCAGTCGAGACAGGAGCCCCTACGAGCAGTACTTC. It specifies CASSRDRSPYEQYF.

This clonotype was seen more than once but under ten times. V and J are TRBV28 and TRBJ1-1, with a tentative D call TRBD1 (6 bases). Trimming shortened V by 5 bases and J by 2 bases, and 12 bases separated the two germline ends. The CDR3 extends over 14 amino acids. Germline values: CDR1 MDHEN, CDR2 SYDVKM. CDR3 DNA sequence: TGTGCCAGCAGTGTAGGGGGACTTAACACTGAAGCTTTCTTT. It codes for CASSVGGLNTEAFF.

The rearrangement links TRBV28 to TRBJ2-1; TRBD2 matches at 14 bases. V lost 4 bases, J lost 12 bases, and 8 bases stayed unmatched. CDR3 size: 15 residues. Looked up from germline, CDR1 is MDHEN and CDR2 is SYDVKM. CDR3 coding DNA: TGTGCCAGCAGTTATGGGACTAGCGGGAGTATTGGGCAGTTCTTC. Residues: CASSYGTSGSIGQFF.

To note about this clonotype: A much bigger clone sits one base away, suggesting this may be a read error. The V call is TRBV29-1, the J call TRBJ2-1; a weak D match, TRBD2 (5 bases). With 4 bases removed from V and 8 bases from J, the gap between germline ends came to 12 bases. The CDR3 runs to 12 residues. Germline V gene sequence: CDR1 SQVTM, CDR2 ANQGSEA. The CDR3 region is CSVATAGDEQFF. As DNA, the CDR3 is TGCAGCGTTGCCACAGCCGGGGATGAGCAGTTCTTC.

V and J are TRBV12-3 or TRBV12-4 and TRBJ2-1; D is unresolved. The V end was cut by 6 bases, the J end by 6 bases, with 12 bases between. This CDR3 has 13 residues. This CDR3 reads CASRPPSINEQFF. The CDR3 DNA follows: TGTGCCAGCAGGCCCCCTAGTATCAATGAGCAGTTCTTC.